This T cell receptor (beta chain) was obtained from a study of blood T cell repertoires in COVID-19. The CDR3 contains 15 residues. The table came from immunoSEQ multiplex PCR; TCRdb's copy has only in-frame clones and leaves some out. This sample has 250,000 to 350,000 clones; 88% occur once, and the top ten carry approximately 1%. The rearrangement uses TRBV21-1 and TRBJ2-3; the D call in the table, TRBD2, was not verified against the DNA. TRBV21-1 is deemed a pseudogene. Sample: PBMCs or T cells enriched from blood (not recorded which). This receptor was identified in a woman aged 30 to 39 who had recovered from COVID-19. The CDR3 DNA reads as TGTGCCAGCAGCAAACGGGCTAGCGGCACAGATACGCAGTATTTT. This gives the protein CASSKRASGTDTQYF.